This T cell receptor beta chain was sequenced for a study of blood T cell repertoires in COVID-19. Study-wide context: Samples came from the United States, Italy and Spain, spanning acute and convalescent COVID-19. From T cells, B-cell-depleted T cells, or PBMCs came the material, which was cDNA or gDNA.

Authors' processing steps: By means of reference gene primer amplification, nucleated cell counts were estimated. TCRdb's table, derived via immunoSEQ multiplex PCR, lists solely in-frame clones and lacks some. D and trimming come from the DNA, and the V and J calls and clone size come from that table. This sample carries roughly 62,000 clones, approximately 82% of them seen once, and the ten largest clones take over 3.5%. Trimming pared 10 bases from V and 0 bases from J, leaving 18 bases between. The germline V gene encodes CDR1 KGHDR and CDR2 SFDVKD. The CDR3 is 15 amino acids. The table lists this clone with a few counts.

This sequence was found in a man aged 55-75 years with acute or convalescent COVID-19. The source material was peripheral blood. This chain links TRBV24-1 with TRBJ2-7, with D tentatively TRBD2 (6 bases). Written as DNA, the CDR3 is TGTGCCACTAGAAACTTCGGGGGTGGCTCCTACGAGCAGTACTTC. Amino acid sequence: CATRNFGGGSYEQYF.